This entry concerns a single T cell receptor beta chain. Its antigen remains unidentified. V lost 0 bases and J 0 bases, leaving 13 bases between the germline ends. The CDR3 is made up of 17 amino acids. The V gene's germline CDR1 is SGHRS and CDR2 YFSETQ. The sample originates from a study of response to subunit inactivated influenza vaccine. Study results and limitations: The authors proposed limited new T cell recruitment per seasonal influenza vaccination.

TCRdb reprocessed the RT-PCR reads with MiXCR, giving one entry per CDR3 protein. The table lists roughly 700,000 distinct CDR3 sequences, 11% to 15% of them singletons. The clonotype was recovered from a man aged 50 to 59 who received an inactivated influenza vaccine. The chain uses TRBV5-1 and TRBJ2-1, with D possibly being TRBD2 (5 bases). The source was PBMCs from blood, collected roughly 2 weeks before vaccination. CDR3 in DNA: TGCGCCAGCAGCTTGGCCGGGCGGGTCCGCTCCTACAATGAGCAGTTCTTC. Its protein product is CASSLAGRVRSYNEQFF.